The clone carrying this T cell receptor (beta chain) was seen a single time. Its antigen is still unknown. The data were taken from a study of graft-versus-host responses after intestinal transplantation. Profiling relied on immunoSEQ multiplex PCR, and the TCRdb table lists in-frame clones only, not all of them. The sample carries about 110,000 clones, approximately 90% recorded once. The germline V gene has CDR1 MDHEN and CDR2 SYDVKM. The CDR3 sequence is 13 residues long. V lost 8 bases to trimming and J lost 3 bases, with 14 bases between them. This sample comprised unstimulated CD4+ T cells sorted from spleen or lymph node cells, obtained before transplant. The clonotype comes from a human donor who was the organ donor for an intestinal transplant. V usage is TRBV28 and J usage is TRBJ2-7; a possible D gene is TRBD2 (6 bases). The CDR3 coding sequence is TGTGCCAGCCGGGGGACCACCAACTACGAGCAGTACTTC. Amino acids: CASRGTTNYEQYF.